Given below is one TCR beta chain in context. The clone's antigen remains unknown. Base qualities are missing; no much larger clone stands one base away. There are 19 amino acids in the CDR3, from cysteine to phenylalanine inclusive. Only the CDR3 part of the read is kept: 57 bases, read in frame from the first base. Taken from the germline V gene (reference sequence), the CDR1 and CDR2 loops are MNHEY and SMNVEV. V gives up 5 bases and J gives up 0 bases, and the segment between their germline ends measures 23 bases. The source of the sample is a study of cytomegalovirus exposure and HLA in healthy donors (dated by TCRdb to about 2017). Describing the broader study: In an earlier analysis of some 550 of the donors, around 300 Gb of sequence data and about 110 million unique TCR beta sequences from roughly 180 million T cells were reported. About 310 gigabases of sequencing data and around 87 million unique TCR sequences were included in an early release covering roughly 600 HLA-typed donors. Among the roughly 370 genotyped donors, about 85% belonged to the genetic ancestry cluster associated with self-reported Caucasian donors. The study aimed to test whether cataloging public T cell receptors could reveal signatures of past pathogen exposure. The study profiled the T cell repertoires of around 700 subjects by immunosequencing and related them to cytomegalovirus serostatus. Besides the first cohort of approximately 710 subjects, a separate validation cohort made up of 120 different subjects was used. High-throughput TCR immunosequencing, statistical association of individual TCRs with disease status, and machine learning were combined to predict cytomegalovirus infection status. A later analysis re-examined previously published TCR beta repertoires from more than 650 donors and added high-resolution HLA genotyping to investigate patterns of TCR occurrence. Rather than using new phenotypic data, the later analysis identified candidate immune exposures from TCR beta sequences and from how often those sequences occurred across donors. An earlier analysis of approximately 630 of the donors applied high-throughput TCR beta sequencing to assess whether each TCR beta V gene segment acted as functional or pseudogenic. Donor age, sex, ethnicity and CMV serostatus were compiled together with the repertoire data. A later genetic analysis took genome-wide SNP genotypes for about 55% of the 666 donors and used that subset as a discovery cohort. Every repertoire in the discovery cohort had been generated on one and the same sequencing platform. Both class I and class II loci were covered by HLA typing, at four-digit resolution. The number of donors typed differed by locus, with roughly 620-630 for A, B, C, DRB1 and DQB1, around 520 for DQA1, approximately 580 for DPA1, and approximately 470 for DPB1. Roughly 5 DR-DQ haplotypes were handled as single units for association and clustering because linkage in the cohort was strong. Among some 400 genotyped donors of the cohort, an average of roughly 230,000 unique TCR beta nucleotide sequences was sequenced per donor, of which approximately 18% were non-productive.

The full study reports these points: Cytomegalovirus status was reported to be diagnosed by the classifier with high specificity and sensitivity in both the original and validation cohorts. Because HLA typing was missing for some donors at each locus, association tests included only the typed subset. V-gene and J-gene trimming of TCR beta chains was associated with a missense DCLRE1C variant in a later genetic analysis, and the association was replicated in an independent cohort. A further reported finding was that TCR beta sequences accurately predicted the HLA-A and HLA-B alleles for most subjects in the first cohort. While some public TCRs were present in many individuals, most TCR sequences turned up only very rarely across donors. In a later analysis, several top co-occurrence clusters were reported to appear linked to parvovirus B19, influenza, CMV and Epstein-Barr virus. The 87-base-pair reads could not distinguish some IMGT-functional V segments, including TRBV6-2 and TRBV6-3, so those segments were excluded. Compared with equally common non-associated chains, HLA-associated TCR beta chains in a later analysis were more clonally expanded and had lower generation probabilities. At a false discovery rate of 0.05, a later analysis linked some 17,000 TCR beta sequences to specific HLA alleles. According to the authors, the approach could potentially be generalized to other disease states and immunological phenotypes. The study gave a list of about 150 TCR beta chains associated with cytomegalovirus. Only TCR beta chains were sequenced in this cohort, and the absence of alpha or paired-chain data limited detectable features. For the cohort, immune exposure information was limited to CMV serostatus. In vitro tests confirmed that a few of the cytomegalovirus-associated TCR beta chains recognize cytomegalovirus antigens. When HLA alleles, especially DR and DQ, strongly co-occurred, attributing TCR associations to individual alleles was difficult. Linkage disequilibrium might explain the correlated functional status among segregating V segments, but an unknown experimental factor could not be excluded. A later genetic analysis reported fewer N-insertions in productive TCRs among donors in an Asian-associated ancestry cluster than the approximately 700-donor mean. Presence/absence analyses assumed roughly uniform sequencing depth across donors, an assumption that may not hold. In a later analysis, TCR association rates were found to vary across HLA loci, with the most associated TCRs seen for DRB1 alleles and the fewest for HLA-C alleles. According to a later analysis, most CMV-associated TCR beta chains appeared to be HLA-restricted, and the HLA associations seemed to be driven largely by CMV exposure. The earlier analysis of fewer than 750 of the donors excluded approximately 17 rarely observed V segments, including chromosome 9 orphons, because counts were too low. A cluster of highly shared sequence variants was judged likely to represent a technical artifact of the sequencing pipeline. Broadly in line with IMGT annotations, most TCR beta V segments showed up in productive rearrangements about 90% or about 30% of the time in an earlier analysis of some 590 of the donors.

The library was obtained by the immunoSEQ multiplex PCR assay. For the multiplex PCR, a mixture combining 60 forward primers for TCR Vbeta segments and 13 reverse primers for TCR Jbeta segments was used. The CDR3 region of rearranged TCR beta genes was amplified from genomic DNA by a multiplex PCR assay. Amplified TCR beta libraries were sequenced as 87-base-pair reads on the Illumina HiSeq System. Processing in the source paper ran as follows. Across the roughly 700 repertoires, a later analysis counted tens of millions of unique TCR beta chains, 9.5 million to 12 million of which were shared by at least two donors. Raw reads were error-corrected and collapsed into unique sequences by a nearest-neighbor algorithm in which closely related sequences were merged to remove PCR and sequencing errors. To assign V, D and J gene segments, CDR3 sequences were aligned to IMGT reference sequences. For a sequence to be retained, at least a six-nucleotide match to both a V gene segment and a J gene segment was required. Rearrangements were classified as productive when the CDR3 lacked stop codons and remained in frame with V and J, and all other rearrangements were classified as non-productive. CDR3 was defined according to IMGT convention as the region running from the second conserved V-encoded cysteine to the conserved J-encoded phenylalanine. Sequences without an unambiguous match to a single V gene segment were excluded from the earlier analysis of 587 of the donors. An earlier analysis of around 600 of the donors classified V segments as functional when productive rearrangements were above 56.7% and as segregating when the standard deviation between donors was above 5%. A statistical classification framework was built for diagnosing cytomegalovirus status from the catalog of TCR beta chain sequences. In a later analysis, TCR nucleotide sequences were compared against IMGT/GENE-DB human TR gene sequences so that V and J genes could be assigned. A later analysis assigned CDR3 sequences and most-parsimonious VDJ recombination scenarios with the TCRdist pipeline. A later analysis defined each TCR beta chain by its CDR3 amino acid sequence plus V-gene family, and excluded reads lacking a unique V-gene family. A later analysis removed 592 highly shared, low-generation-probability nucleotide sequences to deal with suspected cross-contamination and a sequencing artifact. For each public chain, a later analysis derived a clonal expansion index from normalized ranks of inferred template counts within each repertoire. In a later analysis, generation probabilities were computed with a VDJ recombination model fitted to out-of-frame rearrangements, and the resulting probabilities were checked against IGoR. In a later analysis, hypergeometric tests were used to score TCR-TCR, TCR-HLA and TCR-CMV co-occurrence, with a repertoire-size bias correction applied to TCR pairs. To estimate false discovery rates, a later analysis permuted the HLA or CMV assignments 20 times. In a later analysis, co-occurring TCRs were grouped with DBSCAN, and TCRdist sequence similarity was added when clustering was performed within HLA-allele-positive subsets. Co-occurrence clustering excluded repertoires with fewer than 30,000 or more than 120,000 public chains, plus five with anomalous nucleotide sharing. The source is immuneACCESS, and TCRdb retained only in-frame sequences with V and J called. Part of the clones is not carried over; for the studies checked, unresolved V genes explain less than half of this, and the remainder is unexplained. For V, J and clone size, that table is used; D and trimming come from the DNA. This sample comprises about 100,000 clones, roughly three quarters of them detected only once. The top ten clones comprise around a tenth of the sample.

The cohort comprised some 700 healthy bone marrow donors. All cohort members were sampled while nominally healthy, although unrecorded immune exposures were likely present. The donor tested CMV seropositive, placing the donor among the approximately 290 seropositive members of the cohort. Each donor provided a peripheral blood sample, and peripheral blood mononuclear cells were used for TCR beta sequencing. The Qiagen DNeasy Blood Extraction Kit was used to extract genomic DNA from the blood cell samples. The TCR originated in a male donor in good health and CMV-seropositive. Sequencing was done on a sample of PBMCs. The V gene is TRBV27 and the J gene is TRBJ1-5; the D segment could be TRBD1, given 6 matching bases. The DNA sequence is TGTGCCAGCAGTGACGGAACAGGGTTCCCCCCAAATAGCAATCAGCCCCAGCATTTT. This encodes CASSDGTGFPPNSNQPQHF.